The source of this T cell receptor beta chain is a study of T cells in Graves' hyperthyroidism and ophthalmopathy. RNA transcripts served as the template for amplifying TCR beta CDR3 regions. TCR CDR3 regions were first amplified by RT-PCR with HTBI primers. TCRdb ran MiXCR on the multiplex PCR reads and lists one entry per CDR3 protein. The sample includes some 510,000 distinct CDR3 sequences, about a fifth seen only once; the top ten take approximately 25%. Input material: blood. This TCR was sampled from a man in his late teens or twenties with Graves' hyperthyroidism.

This chain's CDR3 is CAIIRQGRNGELFF. The CDR3 DNA reads as TGTGCCATTATACGACAAGGCCGAAACGGGGAGCTGTTTTTT. V and J are TRBV7-2 and TRBJ2-2; D is unresolved. CDR1 and CDR2 from the germline V gene are SGHTA and FQGNSA. The CDR3 contains 14 residues. V was shortened by 10 bases and J by 7 bases, with 19 bases between the two germline ends.